These 22 T cell receptor beta chains originate from one sample sequenced in a study of blood T cell repertoires in COVID-19. The protocol was immunoSEQ multiplex PCR, while the TCRdb copy is restricted to in-frame clones and leaves out a portion. Of 85,000 to 120,000 clones in the sample, roughly 80% are singletons; the top ten hold 11% to 15%. The sample consisted of peripheral blood. The receptor set was obtained from a woman aged 55 to 70 with acute or convalescent COVID-19.

The chain recombines TRBV19 with TRBJ1-3, with D perhaps matching TRBD1 (5 bases). The CDR3 contains 15 residues. The germline gives CDR1 LNHDA, CDR2 SQIVND (reference sequence). V gave up 3 bases and J gave up 2 bases, with 11 bases separating them. The DNA for the CDR3 is TGTGCCAGTAGTATCGACAGCAAAACTGGAAACACCATATATTTT. This codes for CASSIDSKTGNTIYF.

The chain links TRBV7-2 to TRBJ1-3, with 8 bases identical to TRBD1. This CDR3 is 16 amino acids long. Germline V gene sequence: CDR1 SGHTA, CDR2 FQGNSA. V trimming: 7 bases; J trimming: 0 bases; junction bases outside the gene matches: 8. CDR3 DNA sequence: TGTGCCAGCACCTGGACAGGGCCTTTCTCTGGAAACACCATATATTTT. It specifies CASTWTGPFSGNTIYF.

This chain joins TRBV19 and TRBJ1-1; TRBD1 aligns across 9 bases. The ends lost 3 bases at V and 4 bases at J; junction bases unmatched: 6. The length of the CDR3 is 15 residues. CDR1 and CDR2 from the germline V gene are LNHDA and SQIVND (reference sequence). CDR3 sequence: CASSIRGQGGTEAFF. DNA for the CDR3: TGTGCCAGTAGTATCCGGGGACAGGGAGGCACTGAAGCTTTCTTT. Full variable domain (rest looked up from reference TRBV19 and TRBJ1-1): DGGITQSPKYLFRKEGQNVTLSCEQNLNHDAMYWYRQDPGQGLRLIYYSQIVNDFQKGDIAEGYSVSREKKESFPLTVTSAQKNPTAFYLCASSIRGQGGTEAFFGQGTRLTVV.

The chain combines TRBV18 with TRBJ1-1, with D perhaps TRBD1 (6 bases). Germline V gene data show CDR1 as KGHSH and CDR2 as LQKENI. Trimming left V 3 bases short and J 2 bases short, with 10 bases between. The CDR3 consists of 14 residues. The CDR3 DNA follows: TGTGCCAGCTCACCGAGGACAGAAAACACTGAAGCTTTCTTT. Its translation is CASSPRTENTEAFF.

The chain uses TRBV6-2 or TRBV6-3 and TRBJ2-7; 14 bases align to TRBD2. The CDR3 has 16 residues. Germline V gene sequence: CDR1 MNHEY, CDR2 SVGEGT. Trimming at V came to 2 bases and at J to 6 bases, leaving 6 bases not matched to a gene. The CDR3 DNA reads TGTGCCAGCAGTTACCCGGGACTAGCGGGAGATCGCGAGCAGTACTTC. It encodes CASSYPGLAGDREQYF.

This clone was detected only a few times. The CDR3 DNA reads TGTGCCAGCACCCGAGAAAGGGGGAACACTGAAGCTTTCTTT. Translated: CASTRERGNTEAFF. The chain couples TRBV2 to TRBJ1-1, with D tentatively TRBD1 (5 bases). Germline V lookup: CDR1 SNHLY, CDR2 FYNNEI. The V end was cut by 7 bases, the J end by 1 base, with 13 bases between. This CDR3 contains 14 residues.

This chain connects TRBV4-1 to TRBJ2-1, with 9 bases matching TRBD2. This CDR3 region has 15 residues. Unmatched junction bases numbered 2, after V lost 1 base and J lost 4 bases. Per germline, CDR1 MGHRA and CDR2 YSYEKL. This CDR3 is CASSQGSGGYNEQFF. CDR3 in DNA: TGCGCCAGCAGCCAAGGGAGCGGGGGGTACAATGAGCAGTTCTTC.

The V call is TRBV2, the J call TRBJ1-5, with 9 bases aligning to TRBD1. The CDR3 sequence is 14 residues long. Germline V gene data show CDR1 as SNHLY and CDR2 as FYNNEI. Unmatched junction bases numbered 6, after V lost 6 bases and J lost 6 bases. CDR3 protein: CASSPDRGTQPQHF. The DNA for the CDR3 is TGTGCCAGCAGCCCGGACAGGGGCACTCAGCCCCAGCATTTT.

Remarks on this clone: At one boundary the junction diverges from the germline segment, which might be a read error. This CDR3 reads CSTEGRGEGNQPQHF. The CDR3 DNA is TGCTCTACTGAGGGCAGGGGAGAGGGCAATCAGCCCCAGCATTTT. The chain is built from TRBV28 and TRBJ1-5; perhaps TRBD1 as D (6 bases). This CDR3 has 15 residues. The germline CDR1 and CDR2 sequences are MDHEN and SYDVKM.

The chain couples TRBV6-5 to TRBJ1-2; 11 nucleotides agree with TRBD1. CDR1 and CDR2 from the germline V gene are MNHEY and SVGAGI. V gave up 7 bases and J gave up 7 bases; unmatched junction bases: 5. The CDR3 has 13 residues. This chain's CDR3 is CASKRTGGFGYTF. The CDR3 nucleotides are TGTGCCAGCAAGAGGACAGGGGGCTTTGGCTACACCTTC.

This sequence joins TRBV5-1 and TRBJ2-7, with 13 nucleotides matching TRBD2. CDR1 and CDR2 from the germline V gene are SGHRS and YFSETQ. The V gene end was trimmed by 2 bases and the J gene end by 2 bases; junction bases not matched to a gene: 1. The CDR3 is made up of 15 amino acids. The CDR3: CASSFGTSGTYEQYF. CDR3 DNA sequence: TGCGCCAGCAGCTTCGGGACTAGCGGGACCTACGAGCAGTACTTC.

J is TRBJ1-2 and V is TRBV6-5; 7 bases fit TRBD1. There are 13 residues in the CDR3. Unmatched junction bases numbered 3, after V lost 4 bases and J lost 4 bases. In germline, CDR1 is MNHEY, CDR2 SVGAGI. The CDR3 region has the DNA TGTGCCAGCAGTTCCAGGGGGACCTATGGCTACACCTTC. The encoded protein is CASSSRGTYGYTF.

The chain couples TRBV28 to TRBJ2-1; 14 bases agree with TRBD2. Trimming cost V 5 bases and J 6 bases; bases outside gene matches: 9. CDR3 size: 17 residues. From germline, CDR1 is MDHEN and CDR2 SYDVKM. The CDR3 nucleotides read TGTGCCAGCAGTCCCGGGACTAGCGGGAGTGGGAGCAATGAGCAGTTCTTC. It encodes CASSPGTSGSGSNEQFF.

J is TRBJ2-7 and V is TRBV28; no firm D call. With 6 bases removed from V and 6 bases from J, the gap between germline ends came to 12 bases. Germline V gives CDR1 MDHEN, CDR2 SYDVKM. CDR3 length: 12 residues. The CDR3 bases are TGTGCCAGCAGCTATGCCCTCCCCGAGCAGTACTTC. Amino acid sequence: CASSYALPEQYF.

The chain joins TRBV2 to TRBJ1-4; 7 bases map to TRBD1. Unmatched junction bases numbered 11, after V lost 3 bases and J lost 7 bases. CDR3 length: 16 amino acids. Germline V gene lookup returns CDR1 SNHLY and CDR2 FYNNEI. In DNA form, the CDR3 reads TGTGCCAGCAGTGACCTTCTAGGGGGCGGAGGTGAAAAACTGTTTTTT. Protein product: CASSDLLGGGGEKLFF.

The V gene is TRBV21-1, the J gene TRBJ2-3; the table names TRBD1, a call not compared with the DNA. TRBV21-1 is tagged as a pseudogene. CDR3 length equals 16 residues. The CDR3 protein is CASNNLTGLISDTQYF. In DNA, the CDR3 is TGTGCCAGCAACAACTTGACAGGTTTGATTTCAGATACGCAGTATTTT.

The chain combines TRBV5-1 with TRBJ2-7; D gene unclear. In germline, CDR1 is SGHRS, CDR2 YFSETQ. The CDR3 contains 14 residues. The V and J ends lost 2 bases and 0 bases respectively, with 9 bases between them. CDR3 region: CASSLKEYSYEQYF. The DNA for the CDR3 is TGCGCCAGCAGCTTAAAGGAGTACTCCTACGAGCAGTACTTC.

V is TRBV27 and J is TRBJ2-2, with 7 bases that match TRBD1. V was clipped by 6 bases and J by 5 bases; unmatched bases: 12. The CDR3 has 16 amino acids. CDR1 and CDR2 from the germline V gene are MNHEY and SMNVEV (reference sequence). CDR3 residues: CASRQGQLSTTGELFF. In DNA, the CDR3 is TGTGCCAGCAGACAGGGACAGCTATCTACTACCGGGGAGCTGTTTTTT.

The chain has TRBV18 and TRBJ1-4, with 7 bases aligning to TRBD1. This CDR3 has 17 amino acids. The J segment lost 0 bases and the V segment lost 1 base, leaving 5 bases of the junction unmatched. Germline-derived CDR1 and CDR2 are KGHSH and LQKENI. The CDR3 loop is CASSPLKGAPTNEKLFF. Here the CDR3 DNA reads TGTGCCAGCTCACCACTAAAGGGGGCTCCAACTAATGAAAAACTGTTTTTT.

This clone is a singleton in its sample. The V gene is TRBV7-8, the J gene TRBJ2-2, with D perhaps matching TRBD2 (5 bases). CDR1 is SGHVS and CDR2 is FQNEAQ in the germline V gene. V gave up 6 bases and J gave up 0 bases, with 11 bases separating them. This CDR3 is 15 amino acids long. The CDR3 DNA sequence: TGTGCCAGCAGTCCGCTTAGCGCGAACACCGGGGAGCTGTTTTTT. It yields the protein CASSPLSANTGELFF.

The gene calls are TRBV18 and TRBJ2-3, with TRBD2 matching 12 bases. The CDR3 length is 15 residues. Germline values: CDR1 KGHSH, CDR2 LQKENI. With 4 bases clipped from V and 4 bases from J, the junction kept 3 bases outside the gene matches. The CDR3 region is CASSRLAGAADTQYF. As DNA, the CDR3 is TGTGCCAGCTCACGACTAGCGGGAGCCGCAGATACGCAGTATTTT.

This sequence joins TRBV28 and TRBJ1-5, with 12 bases matching TRBD1. The CDR3 is 15 amino acids. Germline loops: CDR1 MDHEN, CDR2 SYDVKM. V lost 5 bases to trimming and J lost 6 bases; unmatched junction nucleotides: 5. The CDR3 protein is CASSRGTGGSQPQHF. The CDR3 DNA sequence: TGTGCCAGCAGTCGAGGGACAGGGGGCAGTCAGCCCCAGCATTTT.